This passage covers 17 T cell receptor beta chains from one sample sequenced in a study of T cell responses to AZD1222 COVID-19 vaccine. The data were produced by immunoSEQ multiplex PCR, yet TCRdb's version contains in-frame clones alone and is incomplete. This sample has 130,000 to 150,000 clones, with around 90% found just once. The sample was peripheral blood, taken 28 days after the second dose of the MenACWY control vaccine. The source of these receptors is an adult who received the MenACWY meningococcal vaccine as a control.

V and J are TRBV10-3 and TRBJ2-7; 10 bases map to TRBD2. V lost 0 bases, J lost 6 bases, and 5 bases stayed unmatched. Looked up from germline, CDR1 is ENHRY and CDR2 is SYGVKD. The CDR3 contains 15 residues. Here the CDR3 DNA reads TGTGCCATCAGTGAGTCAGCGGGAGGGCTGGGCGAGCAGTACTTC. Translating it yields CAISESAGGLGEQYF.

The CDR3 DNA reads as TGCGCCAGCAGCCAAGGGTTACGGGGGCGATTGGGCAATCAGCCCCAGCATTTT. Protein sequence: CASSQGLRGRLGNQPQHF. The J gene is TRBJ1-5, the V gene TRBV4-3; D possibly corresponds to TRBD1 (6 bases). The length of the CDR3 is 18 residues. Germline assignment: CDR1 LGHNA and CDR2 YSLEER. V lost 1 base, J lost 2 bases, and 18 bases lay in between.

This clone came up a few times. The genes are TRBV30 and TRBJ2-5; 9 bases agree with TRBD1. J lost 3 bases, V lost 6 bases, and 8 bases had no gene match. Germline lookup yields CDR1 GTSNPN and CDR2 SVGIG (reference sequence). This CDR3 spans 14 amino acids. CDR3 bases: TGTGCCTGTTTCTCCCGGACAGGGGAAGAGACCCAGTACTTC. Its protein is CACFSRTGEETQYF.

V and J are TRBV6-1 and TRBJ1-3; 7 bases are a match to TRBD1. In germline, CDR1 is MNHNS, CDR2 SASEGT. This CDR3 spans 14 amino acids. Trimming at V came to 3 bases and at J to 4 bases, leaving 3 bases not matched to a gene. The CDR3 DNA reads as TGTGCCAGCAGTGATTCGGACAGGGGAAACACCATATATTTT. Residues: CASSDSDRGNTIYF.

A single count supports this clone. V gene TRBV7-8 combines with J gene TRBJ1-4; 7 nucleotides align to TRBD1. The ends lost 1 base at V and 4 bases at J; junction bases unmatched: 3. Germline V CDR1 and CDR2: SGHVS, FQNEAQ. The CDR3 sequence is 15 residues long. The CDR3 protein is CASSLVGQINEKLFF. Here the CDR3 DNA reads TGTGCCAGCAGCTTAGTGGGACAGATTAATGAAAAACTGTTTTTT.

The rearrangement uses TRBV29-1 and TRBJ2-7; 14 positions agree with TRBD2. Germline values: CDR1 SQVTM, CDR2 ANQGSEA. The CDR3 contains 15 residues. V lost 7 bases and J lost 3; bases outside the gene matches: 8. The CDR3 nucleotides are TGCAGCGGCGGGACTAGCGGGAGTCCCCTCTACGAGCAGTACTTC. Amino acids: CSGGTSGSPLYEQYF.

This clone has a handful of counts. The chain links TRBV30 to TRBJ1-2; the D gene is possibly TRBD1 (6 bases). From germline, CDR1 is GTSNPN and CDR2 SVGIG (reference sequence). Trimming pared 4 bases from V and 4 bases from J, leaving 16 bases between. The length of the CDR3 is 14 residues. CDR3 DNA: TGTGCCTGGACGTTATACAGGGAGGGCTATGGCTACACCTTC. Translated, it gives CAWTLYREGYGYTF.

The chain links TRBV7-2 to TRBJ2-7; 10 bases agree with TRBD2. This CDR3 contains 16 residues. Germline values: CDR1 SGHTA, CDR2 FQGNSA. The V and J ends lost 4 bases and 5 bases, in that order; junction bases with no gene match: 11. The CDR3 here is CASSSVGASGGDEQYF. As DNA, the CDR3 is TGTGCCAGCAGCTCCGTTGGGGCTAGCGGGGGCGACGAGCAGTACTTC.

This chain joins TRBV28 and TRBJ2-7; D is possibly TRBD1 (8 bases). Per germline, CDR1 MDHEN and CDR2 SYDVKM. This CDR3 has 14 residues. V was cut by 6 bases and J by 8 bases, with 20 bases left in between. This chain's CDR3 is CASRNRGGLMKQYF. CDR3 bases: TGTGCCAGCAGGAACAGGGGGGGGCTTATGAAGCAGTACTTC.

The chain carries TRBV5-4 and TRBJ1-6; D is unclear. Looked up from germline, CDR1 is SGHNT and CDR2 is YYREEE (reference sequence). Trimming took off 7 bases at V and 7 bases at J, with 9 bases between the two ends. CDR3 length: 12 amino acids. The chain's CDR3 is CASASGNSPLHF. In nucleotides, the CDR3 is TGTGCCAGCGCCTCGGGGAATTCACCCCTCCACTTT.

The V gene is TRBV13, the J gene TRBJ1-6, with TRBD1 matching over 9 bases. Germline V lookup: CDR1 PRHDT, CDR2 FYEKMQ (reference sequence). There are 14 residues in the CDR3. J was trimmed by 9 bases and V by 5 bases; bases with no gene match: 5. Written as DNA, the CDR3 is TGTGCCAGCAGCCCCGACAGGGGGGCTTCACCCCTCCACTTT. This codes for CASSPDRGASPLHF.

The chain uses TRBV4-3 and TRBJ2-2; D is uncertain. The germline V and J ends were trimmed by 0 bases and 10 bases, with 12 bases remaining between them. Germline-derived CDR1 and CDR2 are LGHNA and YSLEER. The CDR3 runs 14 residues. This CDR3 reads CASSQDFNRAELFF. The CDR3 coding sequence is TGCGCCAGCAGCCAAGATTTCAATAGGGCGGAGCTGTTTTTT.

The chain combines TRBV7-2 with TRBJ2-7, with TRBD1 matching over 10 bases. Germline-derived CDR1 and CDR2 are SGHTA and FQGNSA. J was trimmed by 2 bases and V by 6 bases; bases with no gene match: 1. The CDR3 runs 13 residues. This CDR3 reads CASRGTGAYEQYF. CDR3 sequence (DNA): TGTGCCAGCAGGGGGACAGGGGCCTACGAGCAGTACTTC.

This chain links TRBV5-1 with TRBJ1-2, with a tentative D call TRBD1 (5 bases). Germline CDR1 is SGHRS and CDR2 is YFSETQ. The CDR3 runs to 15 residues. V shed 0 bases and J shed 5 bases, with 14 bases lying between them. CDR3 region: CASSLVAGDGYGYTF. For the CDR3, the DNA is TGCGCCAGCAGCTTGGTGGCGGGGGACGGATATGGCTACACCTTC.

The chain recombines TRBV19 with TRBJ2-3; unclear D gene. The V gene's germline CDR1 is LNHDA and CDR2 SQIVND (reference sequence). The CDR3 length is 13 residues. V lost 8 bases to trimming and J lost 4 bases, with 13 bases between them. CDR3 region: CASSLLSADTQYF. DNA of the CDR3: TGTGCCAGTTCCCTGTTGAGCGCAGATACGCAGTATTTT.

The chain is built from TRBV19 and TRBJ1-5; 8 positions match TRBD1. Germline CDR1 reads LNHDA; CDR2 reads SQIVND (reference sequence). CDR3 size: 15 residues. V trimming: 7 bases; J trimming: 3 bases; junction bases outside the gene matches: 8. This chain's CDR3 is CASTRGTGHNQPQHF. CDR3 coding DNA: TGTGCCAGTACGAGAGGGACAGGACACAATCAGCCCCAGCATTTT.

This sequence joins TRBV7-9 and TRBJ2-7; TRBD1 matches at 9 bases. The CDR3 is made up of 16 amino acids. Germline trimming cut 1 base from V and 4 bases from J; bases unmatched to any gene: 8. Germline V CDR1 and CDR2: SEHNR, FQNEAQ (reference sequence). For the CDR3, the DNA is TGTGCCAGCAGCTTAGGGCTCGGACAGGGGAAATACGAGCAGTACTTC. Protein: CASSLGLGQGKYEQYF.